The 20 T cell receptor beta chains in this list originate from one sample, sequenced in a study of shared clonotypes between healthy human individuals. The protocol was immunoSEQ multiplex PCR, while the TCRdb copy is restricted to in-frame clones and leaves out a portion. The sample records 560,000 or so clones, 95% to 96% being singletons. Cells designated naive CD8 were CD45RO-negative and were positively selected for CCR7, with terminally differentiated effector memory CD45RA+ cells excluded. The sequenced material came from naive CD8+ T cells sorted from blood. The receptor set was obtained from a woman aged 30 to 39 in good health.

V usage is TRBV18 and J usage is TRBJ2-1; D is unresolved. Germline V gene data show CDR1 as KGHSH and CDR2 as LQKENI. V lost 0 bases and J lost 7, with 10 bases in between. The CDR3 runs 14 residues. The CDR3 coding sequence is TGTGCCAGCTCACCACCCGGATTCTGGAATGAGCAGTTCTTC. Its translation: CASSPPGFWNEQFF.

The chain recombines TRBV10-3 with TRBJ1-1, with D tentatively TRBD1 (5 bases). The germline V and J ends were trimmed by 0 bases and 13 bases, with 21 bases remaining between them. Germline CDR1 reads ENHRY; CDR2 reads SYGVKD. The CDR3 has 15 residues. The CDR3 DNA follows: TGTGCCATCAGTGAGTCGTCGTCGCAGCCGGATGGGGGTTTCTTT. It specifies CAISESSSQPDGGFF.

J is TRBJ2-6 and V is TRBV27; D gene uncertain. Germline-derived CDR1 and CDR2 are MNHEY and SMNVEV (reference sequence). This CDR3 region has 13 residues. Trimming cost V 0 bases and J 7 bases, with 4 bases left between them. The CDR3 sequence: CASSLSFANVLTF. The CDR3 bases are TGTGCCAGCAGTTTATCGTTCGCCAACGTCCTGACTTTC.

The table lists this clone with a count of one. The chain has TRBV28 and TRBJ2-7, with TRBD2 as a possible D gene (6 bases). With 3 bases removed from V and 10 bases from J, the gap between germline ends came to 19 bases. CDR3 length: 14 amino acids. Germline CDR1 is MDHEN and CDR2 is SYDVKM. The CDR3 is CASSLLPGTENQYF. The CDR3 coding sequence is TGTGCCAGCAGTTTGCTTCCCGGGACTGAGAATCAGTACTTC.

This clone was seen only a few times. This chain joins TRBV25-1 and TRBJ1-2; 7 nucleotides agree with TRBD1. The ends lost 5 bases at V and 5 bases at J; junction bases unmatched: 8. In germline, CDR1 is MGHDK, CDR2 SYGVNS. This CDR3 is 14 amino acids long. In nucleotides, the CDR3 is TGTGCCAGCAGTAATACCGACAGGGTATATGGCTACACCTTC. This translates into CASSNTDRVYGYTF.

The chain carries TRBV7-8 and TRBJ2-1, with no clear D. The CDR3 is 13 residues long. V lost 1 base and J 5 bases, leaving 6 bases between the germline ends. Germline CDR1 reads SGHVS; CDR2 reads FQNEAQ. The CDR3 loop reads CASSLGSHNEQFF. In DNA, the CDR3 is TGTGCCAGCAGCTTAGGGTCCCACAATGAGCAGTTCTTC.

This rearrangement joins TRBV28 to TRBJ2-2, with D perhaps matching TRBD1 (6 bases). The germline V gene has CDR1 MDHEN and CDR2 SYDVKM. The CDR3 contains 14 residues. V was trimmed by 7 bases and J by 6 bases, leaving 15 bases between them. The CDR3 DNA is TGTGCCAGCACCCCTACAGGGACCGCCGGGGAGCTGTTTTTT. It is translated as CASTPTGTAGELFF.

The chain joins TRBV28 to TRBJ1-5, with a weak D call TRBD1 (5 bases). The CDR3 has 14 amino acids. Trimming left V 5 bases short and J 7 bases short, with 15 bases between. Per the germline V gene, CDR1 is MDHEN and CDR2 is SYDVKM. For the CDR3, the DNA is TGTGCCAGCAGTCCTATCGGGGACGGACAGCCCCAGCATTTT. Its protein is CASSPIGDGQPQHF.

The V gene is TRBV9, the J gene TRBJ2-2, with TRBD2 matching 9 bases. J lost 3 bases, V lost 0 bases, and 9 bases had no gene match. This CDR3 has 18 amino acids. CDR1 is SGDLS and CDR2 is YYNGEE in the germline V gene. CDR3 nucleotide sequence: TGTGCCAGCAGCGTAGGAGGGAAGACTAGCGGTTACACCGGGGAGCTGTTTTTT. Translated: CASSVGGKTSGYTGELFF.

This chain joins TRBV4-1 and TRBJ2-1, with 14 bases fitting TRBD2. Germline lookup yields CDR1 MGHRA and CDR2 YSYEKL. The ends lost 4 bases at V and 8 bases at J; junction bases unmatched: 4. The CDR3 loop spans 15 amino acids. CDR3 region: CASSPGTSGGDEQFF. Written as DNA, the CDR3 is TGCGCCAGCAGCCCCGGGACTAGCGGGGGCGATGAGCAGTTCTTC.

This clone is a singleton in its sample. This chain joins TRBV7-8 and TRBJ1-2; weak D call: TRBD1 (5 bases). Germline V gene lookup returns CDR1 SGHVS and CDR2 FQNEAQ. CDR3 size: 14 residues. V gave up 1 base and J gave up 5 bases, with 11 bases separating them. This chain's CDR3 is CASSLGGLEYGYTF. In nucleotides, the CDR3 is TGTGCCAGCAGCTTAGGGGGGTTAGAGTATGGCTACACCTTC.

This chain connects TRBV27 to TRBJ2-7, with D uncertain. V was pared by 0 bases and J by 4 bases, with 10 bases between. The CDR3 covers 14 residues. Germline assignment: CDR1 MNHEY and CDR2 SMNVEV (reference sequence). The CDR3 is CASSLSATRYEQYF. The CDR3 coding sequence is TGTGCCAGCAGTTTATCTGCCACAAGGTACGAGCAGTACTTC.

The chain joins TRBV10-2 to TRBJ2-3; TRBD2 agrees at 7 bases. The CDR3 is 14 amino acids. V trimming: 8 bases; J trimming: 0 bases; junction bases outside the gene matches: 5. Per the germline V gene, CDR1 is WSHSY and CDR2 is SAAADI. The CDR3 bases are TGCGCCAGCGGCGGGGGAACTAGCACAGATACGCAGTATTTT. Translation gives CASGGGTSTDTQYF.

As regards this clone: This CDR3 is also generated by other DNA sequences in the sample. The chain joins TRBV5-4 to TRBJ1-4; no clear D gene. V dropped 0 bases and J dropped 5 bases, with 5 bases sitting between them. The germline CDR1 and CDR2 sequences are SGHNT and YYREEE (reference sequence). This CDR3 region has 13 residues. In DNA form, the CDR3 reads TGTGCCAGCAGCTTGGAGACGAATGAAAAACTGTTTTTT. Translation: CASSLETNEKLFF.

This chain uses TRBV4-1 with TRBJ1-2; 11 positions agree with TRBD1. The CDR3 is made up of 16 amino acids. Germline V CDR1 and CDR2: MGHRA, YSYEKL. With V trimmed by 1 base and J by 6 bases, 7 bases remained unmatched. DNA for the CDR3: TGCGCCAGCAGCCAAGCTGGGGGACAGGGGGTGAATGGCTACACCTTC. It translates to CASSQAGGQGVNGYTF.

The genes are TRBV6-1 and TRBJ2-4; D gene unclear. This CDR3 has 17 amino acids. CDR1 is MNHNS and CDR2 is SASEGT in the germline V gene. Between the trimmed V and J ends, which lost 1 base and 1 base, there was a span of 14 bases. The DNA of the CDR3 is TGTGCCAGCAGTGAAGACTATTCCCGGGCGGCCAAAAACATTCAGTACTTC. Its protein product is CASSEDYSRAAKNIQYF.

The chain recombines TRBV28 with TRBJ2-2; no clear D gene. V lost 3 bases to trimming and J lost 1 base, with 9 bases between them. Germline V gene lookup returns CDR1 MDHEN and CDR2 SYDVKM. The CDR3 runs 15 residues. The CDR3 DNA reads TGTGCCAGCAGTTTTCTTTTGGAGAACACCGGGGAGCTGTTTTTT. Translating gives CASSFLLENTGELFF.

The V gene is TRBV25-1, the J gene TRBJ1-1; no clear D. Germline-derived CDR1 and CDR2 are MGHDK and SYGVNS. V was shortened by 1 base and J by 6 bases, with 12 bases between the two germline ends. The CDR3 sequence is 14 residues long. In nucleotides, the CDR3 is TGTGCCAGCAGTGAATCGGGCGGGCTCCCTGAAGCTTTCTTT. This encodes CASSESGGLPEAFF.

This CDR3 is CASSAYLPNAGELFF. The CDR3 DNA is TGTGCCAGCAGCGCATACCTCCCCAATGCTGGGGAGCTGTTTTTT. V gene TRBV28 combines with J gene TRBJ2-2; unclear D gene. This CDR3 region has 15 residues. CDR1 and CDR2 (germline): MDHEN, SYDVKM. The V gene lost 6 bases and the J gene lost 8 bases, with 19 bases spanning the gap.

The chain has TRBV25-1 and TRBJ2-7, with 10 bases aligning to TRBD1. The CDR3 loop spans 13 amino acids. With 4 bases clipped from V and 5 bases from J, the junction kept 2 bases outside the gene matches. The germline V gene encodes CDR1 MGHDK and CDR2 SYGVNS. The CDR3 loop is CASSVDRGHEQYF. In DNA form, the CDR3 reads TGTGCCAGCAGTGTCGACAGGGGGCACGAGCAGTACTTC.